These 26 T cell receptor beta chains came from one sample sequenced in a study of T cell responses to AZD1222 COVID-19 vaccine (dated by TCRdb to about 2021). Receptor amplification or capture employed the immunoSEQ multiplex PCR assay. In TCRdb, the immuneACCESS table is reduced to in-frame sequences with V and J assigned. These tables do not hold every clone; where another copy was compared, an unresolved V gene accounts for under half, and the others remain unexplained. The sample profile shows over 150,000 clones; around nine tenths of them were found once. Clones ranked in the top ten supply 15% to 20% of the sample. The sample's time point label, in plain terms: baseline before first vaccination. The sample consisted of peripheral blood, taken on day 0 of AZD1222 vaccination. The receptors shown here come from an adult in good health.

The chain has TRBV18 and TRBJ1-5, with no clear D. V was cut by 6 bases and J by 5 bases, with 11 bases left in between. Germline V gene data show CDR1 as KGHSH and CDR2 as LQKENI. The CDR3 consists of 13 residues. This CDR3 reads CASSQTVDQPQHF. The CDR3 coding sequence is TGTGCCAGCTCCCAAACCGTTGATCAGCCCCAGCATTTT. The full variable domain, completed using reference TRBV18 and TRBJ1-5, is NAGVMQNPRHLVRRRGQEARLRCSPMKGHSHVYWYRQLPEEGLKFMVYLQKENIIDESGMPKERFSAEFPKEGPSILRIQQVVRGDSAAYFCASSQTVDQPQHFGDGTRLSIL.

This CDR3 reads CASSLRDGGQALDEKLFF. In nucleotides, the CDR3 is TGTGCCAGCAGTCTCCGGGATGGGGGGCAGGCGTTGGATGAAAAACTGTTTTTT. This chain connects TRBV28 to TRBJ1-4; D is perhaps TRBD1 (6 bases). This CDR3 region has 18 residues. V lost 5 bases and J lost 6, with 25 bases in between. CDR1 is MDHEN, CDR2 SYDVKM, per germline.

V is TRBV2 and J is TRBJ2-1, with D unresolved. Trimming left V 1 base short and J 1 base short, with 8 bases between. Germline values: CDR1 SNHLY, CDR2 FYNNEI. There are 15 residues in the CDR3. In DNA form, the CDR3 reads TGTGCCAGCAGTGAAGGTGGAGTTTCCTACAATGAGCAGTTCTTC. This encodes CASSEGGVSYNEQFF.

The gene calls are TRBV27 and TRBJ1-4; D remains unclear. Germline values: CDR1 MNHEY, CDR2 SMNVEV (reference sequence). This CDR3 spans 11 amino acids. V lost 5 bases and J lost 5, with 3 bases in between. The CDR3 DNA follows: TGTGCCAGCAGTCAGAATGAAAAACTGTTTTTT. Translation: CASSQNEKLFF. The full variable domain, in which reference TRBV27 and TRBJ1-4 provide the parts outside the CDR3, is EAQVTQNPRYLITVTGKKLTVTCSQNMNHEYMSWYRQDPGLGLRQIYYSMNVEVTDKGDVPEGYKVSRKEKRNFPLILESPSPNQTSLYFCASSQNEKLFFGSGTQLSVL.

The J gene is TRBJ2-1, the V gene TRBV19, with 8 bases that match TRBD2. V shed 10 bases and J 6 bases; nucleotides not matched to a gene: 14. From germline, CDR1 is LNHDA and CDR2 SQIVND (reference sequence). CDR3 length equals 15 residues. The CDR3 sequence: CATHREGGGANEQFF. As DNA, the CDR3 is TGTGCCACCCACCGGGAGGGGGGGGGTGCCAATGAGCAGTTCTTC.

The chain has TRBV5-8 and TRBJ1-1; D remains unclear. Trimming removed 2 bases at V and 5 bases at J, with 7 bases between. This CDR3 spans 12 amino acids. Germline V gene lookup returns CDR1 SGHTS and CDR2 YDEGEE. The CDR3 DNA is TGTGCCAGCAGCTTCAGGCAGACTGAAGCTTTCTTT. It codes for CASSFRQTEAFF.

The CDR3 nucleotides read TGTGCCAGCAGTTACCTCCAGGGGGGCTATGGCTACACCTTC. Translating gives CASSYLQGGYGYTF. The chain combines TRBV6-5 with TRBJ1-2; 7 bases are shared with TRBD1. The J segment lost 4 bases and the V segment lost 2 bases, leaving 4 bases of the junction unmatched. Germline loops: CDR1 MNHEY, CDR2 SVGAGI. There are 14 residues in the CDR3.

V and J are TRBV27 and TRBJ2-1; tentative D call: TRBD2 (7 bases). V lost 2 bases, J lost 8 bases, and 16 bases lay in between. In germline, CDR1 is MNHEY, CDR2 SMNVEV (reference sequence). The CDR3 spans 15 residues. CDR3 coding DNA: TGTGCCAGCAGTTTAAGTGGGGGGGGCATGGATGAGCAGTTCTTC. Translation gives CASSLSGGGMDEQFF.

This chain uses TRBV6-5 with TRBJ2-5; TRBD2 matches 7 bases. CDR3 length: 15 amino acids. The germline V gene has CDR1 MNHEY and CDR2 SVGAGI. The ends lost 7 bases at V and 2 bases at J; junction bases unmatched: 10. CDR3 DNA sequence: TGTGCCAGCACCGGAGCGGGACTGGGGCAAGAGACCCAGTACTTC. Translating it yields CASTGAGLGQETQYF.

V gene TRBV28 combines with J gene TRBJ1-2; D perhaps matches TRBD1 (5 bases). V was pared by 4 bases and J by 8 bases, with 14 bases between. The CDR3 is 13 residues long. The germline V gene has CDR1 MDHEN and CDR2 SYDVKM. Here the CDR3 DNA reads TGTGCCAGCAGTTCCCCGGGGGGACGGGGCTACACCTTC. Translation: CASSSPGGRGYTF.

This clone is a singleton in its sample. The chain recombines TRBV5-1 with TRBJ1-2, with D tentatively TRBD1 (5 bases). Per germline, CDR1 SGHRS and CDR2 YFSETQ. V was trimmed by 4 bases and J by 2 bases, leaving 12 bases between them. This CDR3 has 14 amino acids. DNA of the CDR3: TGCGCCAGCAGCCCCGACAGAAACAACTATGGCTACACCTTC. Its protein is CASSPDRNNYGYTF.

The chain is built from TRBV7-2 and TRBJ2-3; D possibly corresponds to TRBD2 (7 bases). The CDR3 extends over 15 amino acids. The V gene lost 6 bases and the J gene lost 1 base, with 14 bases spanning the gap. The V gene's germline CDR1 is SGHTA and CDR2 FQGNSA. CDR3 sequence (DNA): TGTGCCAGCAGTCAAAGGGGGGGAGGCACAGATACGCAGTATTTT. Its protein is CASSQRGGGTDTQYF.

This chain uses TRBV7-2 with TRBJ1-2; D ambiguous. CDR3 length: 15 residues. V lost 1 base and J lost 0, with 9 bases in between. Germline assignment: CDR1 SGHTA and CDR2 FQGNSA. In nucleotides, the CDR3 is TGTGCCAGCAGCTTAGGCGGGAGTACTAACTATGGCTACACCTTC. Protein sequence: CASSLGGSTNYGYTF.

The chain carries TRBV6-5 and TRBJ2-7, with D hard to call. The CDR3 has 13 residues. Germline V lookup: CDR1 MNHEY, CDR2 SVGAGI. Trimming removed 5 bases from V and 2 bases from J, with 10 bases in between. CDR3 bases: TGTGCCAGCAGTCGAACTAATACCTACGAGCAGTACTTC. Amino acid sequence: CASSRTNTYEQYF.

The rearrangement uses TRBV7-3 and TRBJ2-1, with D maybe TRBD1 (6 bases). V gave up 8 bases and J gave up 7 bases, with 9 bases separating them. CDR1 and CDR2 (germline): SGHTA, FQGTGA. This CDR3 region has 11 residues. The CDR3 nucleotides read TGTGCCAGCGGAAGGGGGAATGAGCAGTTCTTC. This codes for CASGRGNEQFF. The variable domain in full, with the rest retrieved from reference TRBV7-3 and TRBJ2-1, is GAGVSQTPSNKVTEKGKYVELRCDPISGHTALYWYRQSLGQGPEFLIYFQGTGAADDSGLPNDRFFAVRPEGSVSTLKIQRTERGDSAVYLCASGRGNEQFFGPGTRLTVL.

This sequence joins TRBV7-2 and TRBJ1-1; no clear D. CDR3 length: 14 amino acids. The germline gives CDR1 SGHTA, CDR2 FQGNSA. The V gene lost 5 bases and the J gene lost 0 bases, with 10 bases spanning the gap. DNA of the CDR3: TGTGCCAGCAGCGTTGTTCAGATGAACACTGAAGCTTTCTTT. Translation: CASSVVQMNTEAFF.

The chain links TRBV6-1 to TRBJ1-5; D perhaps matches TRBD1 (5 bases). Trimming removed 3 bases at V and 6 bases at J, with 9 bases between. CDR1 MNHNS and CDR2 SASEGT come from the germline V gene. The CDR3 sequence is 13 residues long. CDR3 DNA sequence: TGTGCCAGCAGTGATCGGGGGGGTCAGCCCCAGCATTTT. This codes for CASSDRGGQPQHF.

This clone has just a few counts. The chain employs TRBV7-2 and TRBJ1-6, with 7 positions matching TRBD1. V shed 2 bases and J 7 bases; nucleotides not matched to a gene: 8. CDR1 and CDR2 (germline): SGHTA, FQGNSA. The CDR3 sequence is 16 residues long. CDR3 in amino acids: CASSLFSGTDNSPLHF. The CDR3, as DNA: TGTGCCAGCAGCTTATTCTCCGGGACAGACAATTCACCCCTCCACTTT.

V is TRBV11-3 and J is TRBJ1-1; D gene unclear. Trimming pared 0 bases from V and 5 bases from J, leaving 7 bases between. The CDR3 contains 13 residues. CDR1 SGHNT and CDR2 YENEEA come from the germline V gene. The CDR3 nucleotides read TGTGCCAGCAGCTTAGAATGGGGAACTGAAGCTTTCTTT. Translation gives CASSLEWGTEAFF. The variable domain in full, completed from reference TRBV11-3 and TRBJ1-1, reads EAGVVQSPRYKIIEKKQPVAFWCNPISGHNTLYWYLQNLGQGPELLIRYENEEAVDDSQLPKDRFSAERLKGVDSTLKIQPAELGDSAVYLCASSLEWGTEAFFGQGTRLTVV.

This clone appeared a few times. The V gene is TRBV5-1, the J gene TRBJ1-4; D ambiguous. The germline gives CDR1 SGHRS, CDR2 YFSETQ. Trimming cost V 4 bases and J 3 bases, with 13 bases left between them. The CDR3 is 15 amino acids. The CDR3 region is CASSLLGRSNEKLFF. In DNA form, the CDR3 reads TGCGCCAGCAGCCTACTAGGCAGGTCTAATGAAAAACTGTTTTTT.

This chain links TRBV19 with TRBJ2-3; 8 positions match TRBD1. Germline trimming cut 10 bases from V and 1 base from J; bases unmatched to any gene: 4. This CDR3 comprises 13 residues. Germline CDR1 and CDR2: LNHDA and SQIVND (reference sequence). DNA of the CDR3: TGTGCCATTAGGGGACAGGGCACAGATACGCAGTATTTT. This sequence encodes CAIRGQGTDTQYF.

The V call is TRBV19, the J call TRBJ1-6; D remains unclear. The germline gives CDR1 LNHDA, CDR2 SQIVND (reference sequence). Trimming pared 5 bases from V and 7 bases from J, leaving 18 bases between. This CDR3 is built from 16 residues. CDR3 region: CASSPPRRGWNSPLHF. DNA of the CDR3: TGTGCCAGTAGTCCCCCCCGACGGGGTTGGAATTCACCCCTCCACTTT.

This chain joins TRBV7-9 and TRBJ1-6, with 10 nucleotides matching TRBD1. In germline, CDR1 is SEHNR, CDR2 FQNEAQ (reference sequence). This CDR3 region has 15 residues. V shed 4 bases and J 8 bases; nucleotides not matched to a gene: 5. Written as DNA, the CDR3 is TGTGCCAGCAGCTCTATGGGACAGGGGTATTCACCCCTCCACTTT. The encoded protein is CASSSMGQGYSPLHF.

In this sample, this clone turned up once. V is TRBV7-2 and J is TRBJ1-1; TRBD1 matches 9 bases. The ends lost 5 bases at V and 5 bases at J; junction bases unmatched: 6. This CDR3 has 14 amino acids. Germline loops: CDR1 SGHTA, CDR2 FQGNSA. The CDR3 sequence: CASSVSGQGTEAFF. CDR3 in DNA: TGTGCCAGCAGCGTTTCGGGACAGGGTACTGAAGCTTTCTTT.

In the case of this clone: Other DNA sequences in this sample translate to the same CDR3. The gene calls are TRBV9 and TRBJ2-7, with 7 bases matching TRBD1. V shed 0 bases and J 4 bases; nucleotides not matched to a gene: 4. Germline CDR1 reads SGDLS; CDR2 reads YYNGEE. CDR3 size: 14 residues. The CDR3 DNA sequence: TGTGCCAGCAGCGTAGGGCAGGGGGTGTACGAGCAGTACTTC. Its translation is CASSVGQGVYEQYF.

The gene calls are TRBV28 and TRBJ1-2; TRBD1 matches at 7 bases. There are 13 residues in the CDR3. Germline V CDR1 and CDR2: MDHEN, SYDVKM. With V trimmed by 11 bases and J by 7 bases, 13 bases remained unmatched. The CDR3 reads CASSEGQRGGYTF. The CDR3 bases are TGTGCCTCCAGCGAGGGACAGAGGGGTGGCTACACCTTC.